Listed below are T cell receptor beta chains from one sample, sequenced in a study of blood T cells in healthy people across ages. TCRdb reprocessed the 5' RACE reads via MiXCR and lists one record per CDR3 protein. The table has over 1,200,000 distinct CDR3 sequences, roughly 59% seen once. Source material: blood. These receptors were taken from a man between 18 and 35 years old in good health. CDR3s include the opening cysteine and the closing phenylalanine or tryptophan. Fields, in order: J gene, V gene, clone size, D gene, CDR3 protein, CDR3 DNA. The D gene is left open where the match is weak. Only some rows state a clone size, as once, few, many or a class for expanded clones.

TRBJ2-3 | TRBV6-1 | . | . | CASTTRETDTQYF | TGTGCCAGCACCACGCGAGAGACAGATACGCAGTATTTT
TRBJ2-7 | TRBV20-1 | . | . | CSGAIYSSPCEQYF | TGCAGTGGGGCTATCTACTCGTCCCCTTGCGAGCAGTACTTC
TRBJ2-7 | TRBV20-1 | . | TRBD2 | CSAPWTSGVPYEQYF | TGCAGTGCTCCCTGGACTAGCGGGGTACCCTACGAGCAGTACTTC
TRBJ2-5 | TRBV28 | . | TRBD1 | CASSLPWTGIYGKTQYF | TGTGCCAGCAGTTTACCCTGGACAGGGATTTATGGGAAGACCCAGTACTTC
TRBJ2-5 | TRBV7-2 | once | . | CASSPEVRETQYF | TGTGCCAGCAGCCCCGAGGTCCGGGAGACCCAGTACTTC
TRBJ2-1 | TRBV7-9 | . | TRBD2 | CASISSSGGSSNEQFF | TGTGCCAGCATCTCATCTAGCGGGGGGTCAAGCAATGAGCAGTTCTTC
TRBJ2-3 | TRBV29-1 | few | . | CSTWSDTQYF | TGCAGCACCTGGTCGGATACGCAGTATTTT
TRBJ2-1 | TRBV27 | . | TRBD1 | CASSSGTGGRIEQFF | TGTGCCAGCAGTAGCGGGACAGGGGGCCGGATTGAGCAGTTCTTC
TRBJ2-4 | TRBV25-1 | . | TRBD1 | CASSDRQGSTKNIQYF | TGTGCCAGCAGTGATCGACAGGGATCGACCAAAAACATTCAGTACTTC
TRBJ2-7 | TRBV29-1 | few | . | CSTYGLSGYEQYF | TGCAGCACCTACGGGCTAAGCGGCTACGAGCAGTACTTC
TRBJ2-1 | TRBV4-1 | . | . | CASSRNQGGNEQFF | TGCGCCAGCAGCCGCAACCAGGGAGGCAATGAGCAGTTCTTC
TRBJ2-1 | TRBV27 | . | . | CASRRQTYNEQFF | TGTGCCAGCAGACGTCAAACCTACAATGAGCAGTTCTTC
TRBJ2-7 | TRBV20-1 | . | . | CSASGGGLTYEQYF | TGCAGTGCCAGTGGGGGAGGCCTTACCTACGAGCAGTACTTC
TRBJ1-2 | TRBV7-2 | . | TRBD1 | CASSQPGQDPNYGYTF | TGTGCCAGCAGCCAACCCGGACAGGACCCTAACTATGGCTACACCTTC
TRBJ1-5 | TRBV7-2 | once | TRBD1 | CASSPDRGQSNQPQHF | TGTGCCAGCAGCCCAGACAGGGGGCAGAGCAATCAGCCCCAGCATTTT
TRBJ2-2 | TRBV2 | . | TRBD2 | CASRASGRPTGELFF | TGTGCCAGCAGGGCTAGCGGGAGGCCCACCGGGGAGCTGTTTTTT
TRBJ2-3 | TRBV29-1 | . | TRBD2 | CSVWGSGSFSTDTQYF | TGCAGCGTGTGGGGTAGCGGGTCTTTTAGCACAGATACGCAGTATTTT
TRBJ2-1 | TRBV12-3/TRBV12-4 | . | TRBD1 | CASIPGTGNGNEQFF | TGTGCCAGCATCCCCGGGACAGGAAACGGGAATGAGCAGTTCTTC
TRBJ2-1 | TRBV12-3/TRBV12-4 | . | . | CATLAGRSGSYNEQFF | TGTGCCACCCTTGCAGGCAGGTCTGGCTCCTACAATGAGCAGTTCTTC
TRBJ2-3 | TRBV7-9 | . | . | CASSSSLVWDTQYF | TGTGCCAGCAGCTCGTCACTAGTTTGGGATACGCAGTATTTT
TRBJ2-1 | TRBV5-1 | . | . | CASSLGQGLAGQKNEQFF | TGCGCCAGCAGCTTGGGGCAGGGTCTGGCGGGACAAAAGAATGAGCAGTTCTTC
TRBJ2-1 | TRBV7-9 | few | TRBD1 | CASSEDRGYNEQFF | TGTGCCAGCAGCGAGGACAGGGGGTACAATGAGCAGTTCTTC
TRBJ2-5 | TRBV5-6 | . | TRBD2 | CASSLVPSGRKETQYF | TGTGCCAGCAGCTTGGTTCCTAGCGGGAGGAAAGAGACCCAGTACTTC
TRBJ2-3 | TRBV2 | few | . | CASSERLTDTQYF | TGTGCCAGCAGTGAGAGACTCACAGATACGCAGTATTTT
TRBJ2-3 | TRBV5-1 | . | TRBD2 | CASSWTSKADTQYF | TGCGCCAGCAGCTGGACTAGCAAAGCAGATACGCAGTATTTT
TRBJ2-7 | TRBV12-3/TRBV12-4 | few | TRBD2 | CASTGTSNEQYF | TGTGCCAGCACCGGGACTAGCAACGAGCAGTACTTC
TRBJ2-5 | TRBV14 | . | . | CASRPSAYQETQYF | TGTGCCAGCAGACCTTCGGCCTACCAAGAGACCCAGTACTTC
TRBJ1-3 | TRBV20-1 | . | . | CSVGGAEGNTIYF | TGCAGTGTAGGGGGGGCGGAGGGAAACACCATATATTTT
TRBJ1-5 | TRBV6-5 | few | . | CASSYPHEEGYSNQPQHF | TGTGCCAGCAGTTACCCCCACGAGGAGGGCTATAGCAATCAGCCCCAGCATTTT
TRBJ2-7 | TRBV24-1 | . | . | CATSIGNEQYF | TGTGCCACCAGTATCGGCAATGAGCAGTACTTC
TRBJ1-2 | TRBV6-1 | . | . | CASSEAQTPQAPYGYTF | TGTGCCAGCAGTGAAGCCCAAACTCCACAGGCCCCATATGGCTACACCTTC
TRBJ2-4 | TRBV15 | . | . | CATLGDTRRPVGGAKNIQYF | TGTGCCACCCTCGGAGACACCCGCAGGCCCGTTGGCGGAGCCAAAAACATTCAGTACTTC
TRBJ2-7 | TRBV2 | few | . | CASKRTFSYEQYF | TGTGCCAGCAAAAGGACGTTCTCCTACGAGCAGTACTTC
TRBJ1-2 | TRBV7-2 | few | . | CASSLVRAANYGYTF | TGTGCCAGCAGCTTAGTGAGGGCTGCTAACTATGGCTACACCTTC
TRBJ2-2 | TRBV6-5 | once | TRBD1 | CASTRQGVGGELFF | TGTGCCAGCACCCGACAGGGCGTTGGCGGGGAGCTGTTTTTT
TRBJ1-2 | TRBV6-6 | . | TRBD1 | CASSYSEAQGYGYTF | TGTGCCAGCAGTTACTCAGAGGCACAGGGGTATGGCTACACCTTC
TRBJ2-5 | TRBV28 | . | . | CASSPRTTRAQETQYF | TGTGCCAGCAGTCCCCGGACTACCAGAGCCCAAGAGACCCAGTACTTC
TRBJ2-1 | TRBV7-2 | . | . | CASRRQGGSEQFF | TGTGCCAGCAGACGACAGGGCGGGAGTGAGCAGTTCTTC
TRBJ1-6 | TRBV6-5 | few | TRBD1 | CASSYSLGRGLNSPLHF | TGTGCCAGCAGTTACTCCCTCGGCAGGGGGCTAAATTCACCCCTCCACTTT
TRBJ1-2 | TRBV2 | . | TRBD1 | CASKQGSYGYTF | TGTGCCAGCAAACAGGGGAGCTATGGCTACACCTTC
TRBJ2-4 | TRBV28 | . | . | CASGAYSALQYF | TGTGCCAGCGGGGCCTACTCTGCGCTTCAGTACTTC
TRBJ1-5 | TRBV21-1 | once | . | CASSIRQGNHGNQPQHF | TGTGCCAGCAGCATTCGACAGGGAAACCATGGCAATCAGCCCCAGCATTTT
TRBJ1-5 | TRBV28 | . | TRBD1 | CASSSQTGTDQPQHF | TGTGCCAGCAGTTCCCAGACAGGGACCGATCAGCCCCAGCATTTT